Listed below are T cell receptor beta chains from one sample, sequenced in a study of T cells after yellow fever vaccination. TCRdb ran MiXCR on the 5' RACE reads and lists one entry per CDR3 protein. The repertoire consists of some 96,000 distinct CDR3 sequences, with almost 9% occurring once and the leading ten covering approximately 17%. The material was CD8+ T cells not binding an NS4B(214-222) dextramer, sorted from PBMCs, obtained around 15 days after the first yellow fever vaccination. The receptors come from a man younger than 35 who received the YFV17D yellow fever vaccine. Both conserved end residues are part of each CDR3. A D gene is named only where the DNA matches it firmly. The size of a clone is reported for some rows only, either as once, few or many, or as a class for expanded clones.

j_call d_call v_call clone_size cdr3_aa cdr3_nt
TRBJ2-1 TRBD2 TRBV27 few CASSFLAGGRSRFF TGTGCCAGCAGTTTCCTAGCGGGGGGTCGGTCTCGGTTCTTC
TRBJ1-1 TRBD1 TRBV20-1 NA CSAQGRTGMNTEAFF TGCAGTGCCCAGGGGAGGACAGGGATGAACACTGAAGCTTTCTTT
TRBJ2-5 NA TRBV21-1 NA CARRGQEETQYF TGTGCCCGACGGGGACAAGAAGAGACCCAGTACTTC
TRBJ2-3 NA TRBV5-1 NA CASSLFIASTDTQYF TGCGCCAGCAGCTTATTTATAGCTAGCACAGATACGCAGTATTTT
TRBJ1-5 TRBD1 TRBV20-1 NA CSARARSLDRGQPQHF TGCAGTGCTAGAGCACGCTCCCTAGACAGGGGTCAGCCCCAGCATTTT
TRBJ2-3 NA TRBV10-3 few CAISDRNTDTQYF TGTGCCATCAGTGACAGGAACACAGATACGCAGTATTTT
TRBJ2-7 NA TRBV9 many CASSAGRSYEQYF TGTGCCAGCAGTGCGGGACGGTCCTACGAGCAGTACTTC
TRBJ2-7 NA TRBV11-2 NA CASSLAWENNEQYF TGTGCCAGCAGCTTAGCCTGGGAAAACAACGAGCAGTACTTC
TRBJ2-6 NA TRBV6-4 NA CASSDVGGSGANVLTF TGTGCCAGCAGTGACGTGGGGGGATCTGGGGCCAACGTCCTGACTTTC
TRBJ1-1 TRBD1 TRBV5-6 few CASSLVTGRNTEAFF TGTGCCAGCAGCTTGGTGACAGGGCGGAACACTGAAGCTTTCTTT
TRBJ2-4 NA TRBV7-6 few CASSYDPGHERAKNIQYF TGTGCCAGCAGCTACGACCCGGGACACGAGAGAGCCAAAAACATTCAGTACTTC
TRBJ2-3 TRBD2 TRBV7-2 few CASSSPRRLAGSDTQYF TGTGCCAGCAGCTCACCCCGCCGGCTAGCGGGGTCAGATACGCAGTATTTT
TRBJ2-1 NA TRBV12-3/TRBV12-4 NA CASSMPRLDGSAEQFF TGTGCCAGCAGTATGCCGCGACTGGACGGTTCCGCGGAGCAGTTCTTC
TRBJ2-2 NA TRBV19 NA CASSIGSGELFF TGTGCCAGTAGTATAGGATCCGGGGAGCTGTTTTTT
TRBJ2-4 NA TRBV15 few CATSRDSRAVENIQYF TGTGCCACCAGCAGAGATTCTAGGGCAGTCGAAAACATTCAGTACTTC
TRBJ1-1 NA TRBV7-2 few CASSLSAGYTEAFF TGTGCCAGCAGCTTAAGTGCGGGCTACACTGAAGCTTTCTTT
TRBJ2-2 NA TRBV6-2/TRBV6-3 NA CASRDRLNTGELFF TGTGCCAGCAGGGACCGATTGAACACCGGGGAGCTGTTTTTT
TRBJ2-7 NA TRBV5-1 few CASSWGDSNSYEQYF TGCGCCAGCAGCTGGGGGGACAGCAACTCCTACGAGCAGTACTTC
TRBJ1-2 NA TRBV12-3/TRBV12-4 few CASSHGGGAQNYGYTF TGTGCCAGCAGTCACGGAGGGGGGGCTCAAAACTATGGCTACACCTTC
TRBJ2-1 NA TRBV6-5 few CASSSRFRGGDYNEQFF TGTGCCAGCAGTTCCAGGTTTAGGGGGGGGGACTACAATGAGCAGTTCTTC
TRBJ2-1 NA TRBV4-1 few CASSQVGLGGNEQFF TGCGCCAGCAGCCAAGTAGGACTAGGGGGGAATGAGCAGTTCTTC
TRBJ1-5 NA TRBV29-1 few CSPGPPQPGGQGDSNQPQHF TGCAGCCCGGGTCCCCCTCAGCCTGGGGGGCAAGGGGATAGCAATCAGCCCCAGCATTTT
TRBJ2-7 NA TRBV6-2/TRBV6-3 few CASSPLYEQYF TGTGCCAGCAGTCCGCTCTACGAGCAGTACTTC
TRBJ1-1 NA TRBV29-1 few CSVEDLSPEAFF TGCAGCGTTGAAGACCTCAGCCCTGAAGCTTTCTTT
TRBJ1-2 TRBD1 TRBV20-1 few CSARVALLRDRVLRFDGYTF TGCAGTGCTAGAGTGGCCCTCCTCCGGGACAGGGTGCTTAGATTCGATGGCTACACCTTC
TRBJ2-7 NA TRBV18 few CASSPLRDPYEQYF TGTGCCAGCTCACCCCTCAGGGACCCCTACGAGCAGTACTTC
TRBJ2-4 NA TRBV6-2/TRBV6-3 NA CASRDSTLAKNIQYF TGTGCCAGCAGAGACAGCACCTTAGCCAAAAACATTCAGTACTTC
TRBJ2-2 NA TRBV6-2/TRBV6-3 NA CASSYSTPRAATGELFF TGTGCCAGCAGTTACTCGACCCCGCGGGCAGCCACCGGGGAGCTGTTTTTT
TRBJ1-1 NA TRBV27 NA CASRGVWNTEAFF TGTGCCAGCAGGGGTGTTTGGAACACTGAAGCTTTCTTT
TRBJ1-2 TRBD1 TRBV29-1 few CSDHGAGTGQSNYGYTF TGCAGCGATCACGGAGCGGGGACAGGTCAATCTAACTATGGCTACACCTTC
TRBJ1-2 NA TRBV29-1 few CSVEDEVMGYTF TGCAGCGTTGAAGATGAGGTTATGGGCTACACCTTC
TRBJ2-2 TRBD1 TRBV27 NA CASSLSGTAVSGELFF TGTGCCAGCAGTTTATCAGGGACAGCAGTGTCCGGGGAGCTGTTTTTT
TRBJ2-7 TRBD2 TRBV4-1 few CASSQRSTSGPTYEQYF TGCGCCAGCAGCCAACGGTCGACTAGCGGGCCTACCTACGAGCAGTACTTC